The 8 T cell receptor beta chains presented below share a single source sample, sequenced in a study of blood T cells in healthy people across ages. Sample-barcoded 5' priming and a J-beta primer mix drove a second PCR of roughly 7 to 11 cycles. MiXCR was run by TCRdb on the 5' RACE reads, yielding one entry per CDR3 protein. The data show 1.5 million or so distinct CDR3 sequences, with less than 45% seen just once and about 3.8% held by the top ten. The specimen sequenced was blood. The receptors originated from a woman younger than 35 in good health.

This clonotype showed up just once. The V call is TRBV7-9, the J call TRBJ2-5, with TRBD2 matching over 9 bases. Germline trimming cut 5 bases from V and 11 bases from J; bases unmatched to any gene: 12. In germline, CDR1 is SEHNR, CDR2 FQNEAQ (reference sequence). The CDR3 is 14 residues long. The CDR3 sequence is CASSRLAAYNKQYF. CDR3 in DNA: TGTGCCAGCAGCCGACTAGCGGCCTACAATAAGCAGTACTTC.

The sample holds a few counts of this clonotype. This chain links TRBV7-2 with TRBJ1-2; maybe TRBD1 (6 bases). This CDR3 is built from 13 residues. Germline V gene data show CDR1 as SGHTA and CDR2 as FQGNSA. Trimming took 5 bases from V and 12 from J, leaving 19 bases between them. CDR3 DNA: TGTGCCAGCAGCGGGGACATCTCCCTAAGTCACACCTTC. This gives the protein CASSGDISLSHTF.

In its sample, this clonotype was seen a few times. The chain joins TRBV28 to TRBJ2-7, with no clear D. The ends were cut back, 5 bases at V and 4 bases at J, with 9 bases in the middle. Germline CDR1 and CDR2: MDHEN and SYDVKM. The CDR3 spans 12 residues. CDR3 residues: CASSLQFYEQYF. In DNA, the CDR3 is TGTGCCAGCAGTCTTCAATTTTACGAGCAGTACTTC.

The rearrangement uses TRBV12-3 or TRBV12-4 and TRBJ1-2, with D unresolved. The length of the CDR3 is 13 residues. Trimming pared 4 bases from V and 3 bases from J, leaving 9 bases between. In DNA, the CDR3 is TGTGCCAGCAGTTCCGGGCCGCACTATGGCTACACCTTC. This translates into CASSSGPHYGYTF.

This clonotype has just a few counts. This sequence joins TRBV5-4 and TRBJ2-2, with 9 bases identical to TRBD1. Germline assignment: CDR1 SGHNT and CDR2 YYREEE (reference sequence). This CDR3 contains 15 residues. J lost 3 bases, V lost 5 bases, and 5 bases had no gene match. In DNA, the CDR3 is TGTGCCAGCAGTTTAGGACAGGGGCACACCGGGGAGCTGTTTTTT. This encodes CASSLGQGHTGELFF.

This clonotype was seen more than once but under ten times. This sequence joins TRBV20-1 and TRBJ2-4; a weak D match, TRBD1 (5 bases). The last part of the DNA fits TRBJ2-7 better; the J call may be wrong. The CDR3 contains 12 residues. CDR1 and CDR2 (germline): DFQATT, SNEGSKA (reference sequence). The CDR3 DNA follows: TGCAGTGCCAAAGGAAGGGGTCGCGAGCAGTACTTC. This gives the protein CSAKGRGREQYF.

For the CDR3, the DNA is TGTGCCATCAGTGAGTCGGGACTAGCGGGAGCGAACACCGGGGAGCTGTTTTTT. Amino acids: CAISESGLAGANTGELFF. The V gene is TRBV10-3, the J gene TRBJ2-2; 14 bases are shared with TRBD2. The CDR3 length is 18 residues. Per the germline V gene, CDR1 is ENHRY and CDR2 is SYGVKD. V lost 0 bases to trimming and J lost 0 bases; unmatched junction nucleotides: 0.

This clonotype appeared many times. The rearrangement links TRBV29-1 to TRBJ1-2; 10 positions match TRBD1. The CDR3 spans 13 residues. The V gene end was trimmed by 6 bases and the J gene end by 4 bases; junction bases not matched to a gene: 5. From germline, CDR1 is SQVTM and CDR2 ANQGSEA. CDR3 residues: CSVGTGASYGYTF. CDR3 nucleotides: TGCAGCGTAGGGACAGGGGCCAGCTATGGCTACACCTTC.